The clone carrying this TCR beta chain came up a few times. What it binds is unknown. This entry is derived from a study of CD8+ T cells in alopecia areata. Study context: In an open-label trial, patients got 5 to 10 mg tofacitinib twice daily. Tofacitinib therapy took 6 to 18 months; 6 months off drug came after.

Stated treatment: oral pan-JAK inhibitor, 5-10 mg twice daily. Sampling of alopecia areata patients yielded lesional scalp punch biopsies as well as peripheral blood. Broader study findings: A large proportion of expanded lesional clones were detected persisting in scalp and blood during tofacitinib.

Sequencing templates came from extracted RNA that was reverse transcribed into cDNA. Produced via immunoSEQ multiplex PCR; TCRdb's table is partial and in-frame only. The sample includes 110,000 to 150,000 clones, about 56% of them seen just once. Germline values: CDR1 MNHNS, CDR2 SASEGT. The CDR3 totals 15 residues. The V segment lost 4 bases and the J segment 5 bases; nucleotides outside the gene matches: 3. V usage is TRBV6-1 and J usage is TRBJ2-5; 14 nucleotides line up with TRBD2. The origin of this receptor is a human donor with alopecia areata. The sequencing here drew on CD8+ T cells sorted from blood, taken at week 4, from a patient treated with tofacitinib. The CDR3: CASSATSGGAETQYF. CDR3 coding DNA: TGTGCCAGCAGTGCGACTAGCGGGGGGGCTGAGACCCAGTACTTC.